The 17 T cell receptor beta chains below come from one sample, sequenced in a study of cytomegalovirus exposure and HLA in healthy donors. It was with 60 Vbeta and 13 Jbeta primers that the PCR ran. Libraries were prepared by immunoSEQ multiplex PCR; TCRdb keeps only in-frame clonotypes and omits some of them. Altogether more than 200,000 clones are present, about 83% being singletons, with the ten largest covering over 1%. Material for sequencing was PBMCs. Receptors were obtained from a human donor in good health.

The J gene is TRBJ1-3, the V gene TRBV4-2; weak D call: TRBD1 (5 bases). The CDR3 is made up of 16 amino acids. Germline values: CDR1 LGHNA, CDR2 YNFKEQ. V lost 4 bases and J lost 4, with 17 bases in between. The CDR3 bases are TGTGCCAGCAGCCTCCTCGGGGGGGACGGGGGAAACACCATATATTTT. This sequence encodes CASSLLGGDGGNTIYF.

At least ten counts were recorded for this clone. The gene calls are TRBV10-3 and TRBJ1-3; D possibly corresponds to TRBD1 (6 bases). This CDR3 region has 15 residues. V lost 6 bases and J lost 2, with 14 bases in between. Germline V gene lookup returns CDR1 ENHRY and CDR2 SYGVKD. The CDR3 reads CAIRNRARTGNTIYF. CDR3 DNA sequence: TGTGCCATCAGGAACAGGGCAAGAACTGGAAACACCATATATTTT.

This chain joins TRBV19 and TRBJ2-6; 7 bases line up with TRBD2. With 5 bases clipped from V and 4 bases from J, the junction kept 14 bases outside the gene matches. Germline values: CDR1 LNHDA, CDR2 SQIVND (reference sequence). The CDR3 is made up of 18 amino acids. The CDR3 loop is CASSPVREEAFGANVLTF. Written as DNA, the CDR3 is TGTGCCAGTAGTCCCGTCCGGGAGGAAGCCTTCGGGGCCAACGTCCTGACTTTC.

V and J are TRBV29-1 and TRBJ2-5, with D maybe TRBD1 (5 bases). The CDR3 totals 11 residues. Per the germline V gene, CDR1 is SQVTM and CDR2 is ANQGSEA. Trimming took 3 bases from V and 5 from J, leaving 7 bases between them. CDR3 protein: CSVEQGETQYF. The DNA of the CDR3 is TGCAGCGTTGAGCAGGGCGAGACCCAGTACTTC.

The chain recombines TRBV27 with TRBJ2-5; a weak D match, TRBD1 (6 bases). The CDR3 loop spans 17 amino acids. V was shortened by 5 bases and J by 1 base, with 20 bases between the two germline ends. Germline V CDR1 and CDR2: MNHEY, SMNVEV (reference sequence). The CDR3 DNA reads TGTGCCAGCAGTGAGGTCCAGGGGAGAATCCGCCAAGAGACCCAGTACTTC. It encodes CASSEVQGRIRQETQYF.

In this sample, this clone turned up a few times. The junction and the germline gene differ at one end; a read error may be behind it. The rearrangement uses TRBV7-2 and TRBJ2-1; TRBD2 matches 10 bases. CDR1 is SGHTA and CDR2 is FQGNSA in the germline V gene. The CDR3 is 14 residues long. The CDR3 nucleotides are TGTGCCAGCAGCCTAGCGGGAGTGAGCAATGAGCAGTTCTTC. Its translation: CASSLAGVSNEQFF.

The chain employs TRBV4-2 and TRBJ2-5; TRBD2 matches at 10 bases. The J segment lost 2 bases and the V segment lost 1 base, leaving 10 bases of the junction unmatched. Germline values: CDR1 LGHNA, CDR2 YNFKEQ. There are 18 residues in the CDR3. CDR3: CASSQGIVVAGGQETQYF. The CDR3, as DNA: TGTGCCAGCAGCCAAGGAATTGTGGTAGCGGGAGGTCAAGAGACCCAGTACTTC.

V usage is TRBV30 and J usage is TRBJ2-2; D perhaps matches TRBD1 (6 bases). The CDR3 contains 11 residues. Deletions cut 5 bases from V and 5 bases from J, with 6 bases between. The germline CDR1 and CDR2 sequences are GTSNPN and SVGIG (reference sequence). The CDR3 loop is CAWQGTGELFF. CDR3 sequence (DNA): TGTGCCTGGCAGGGGACCGGGGAGCTGTTTTTT.

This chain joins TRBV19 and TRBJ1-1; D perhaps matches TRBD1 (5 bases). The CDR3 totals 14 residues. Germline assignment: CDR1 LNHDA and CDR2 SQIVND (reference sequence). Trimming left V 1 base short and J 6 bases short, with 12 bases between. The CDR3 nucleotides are TGTGCCAGTAGTATAGCCAGGGACTGGGCTGAAGCTTTCTTT. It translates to CASSIARDWAEAFF.

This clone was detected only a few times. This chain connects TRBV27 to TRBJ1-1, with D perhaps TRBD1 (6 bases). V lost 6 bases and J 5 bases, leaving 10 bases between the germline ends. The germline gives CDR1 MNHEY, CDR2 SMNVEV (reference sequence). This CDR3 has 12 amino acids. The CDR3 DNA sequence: TGTGCCAGCAGGGGGGCGGTGACTGAAGCTTTCTTT. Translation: CASRGAVTEAFF.

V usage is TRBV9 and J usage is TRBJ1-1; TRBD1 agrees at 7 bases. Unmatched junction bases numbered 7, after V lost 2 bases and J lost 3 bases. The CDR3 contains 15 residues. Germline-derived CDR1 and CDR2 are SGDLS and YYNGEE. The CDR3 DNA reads TGTGCCAGCAGCGTCGGGACAGCATCAGACACTGAAGCTTTCTTT. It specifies CASSVGTASDTEAFF.

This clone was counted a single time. The CDR3 spells CASSQEAGGATGELFF. In DNA, the CDR3 is TGTGCCAGCAGCCAAGAAGCGGGGGGGGCAACCGGGGAGCTGTTTTTT. The rearrangement uses TRBV4-2 and TRBJ2-2, with 10 nucleotides matching TRBD2. This CDR3 has 16 residues. Germline CDR1 reads LGHNA; CDR2 reads YNFKEQ. Trimming cost V 0 bases and J 5 bases; bases outside gene matches: 3.

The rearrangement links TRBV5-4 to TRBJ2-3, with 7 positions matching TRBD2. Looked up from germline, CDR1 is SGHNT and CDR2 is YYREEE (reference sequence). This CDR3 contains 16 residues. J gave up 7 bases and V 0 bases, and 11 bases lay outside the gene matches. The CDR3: CASSLDPQRGIHTQYF. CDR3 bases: TGTGCCAGCAGCTTGGATCCCCAGCGGGGCATCCATACGCAGTATTTT.

Here the CDR3 DNA reads TGCGCCAGCAGCCAGCCGGGACAGAGCTTTTACGAGCAGTACTTC. It yields the protein CASSQPGQSFYEQYF. This chain connects TRBV4-1 to TRBJ2-7; 7 bases match TRBD1. Germline V gives CDR1 MGHRA, CDR2 YSYEKL. This CDR3 has 15 residues. With V trimmed by 3 bases and J by 4 bases, 9 bases remained unmatched.

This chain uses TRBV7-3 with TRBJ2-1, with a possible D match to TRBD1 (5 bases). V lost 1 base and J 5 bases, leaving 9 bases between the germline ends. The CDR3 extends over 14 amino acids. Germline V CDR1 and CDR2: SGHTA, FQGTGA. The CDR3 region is CASSLSDRHNEQFF. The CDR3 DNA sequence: TGTGCCAGCAGCTTAAGTGACAGACACAATGAGCAGTTCTTC.

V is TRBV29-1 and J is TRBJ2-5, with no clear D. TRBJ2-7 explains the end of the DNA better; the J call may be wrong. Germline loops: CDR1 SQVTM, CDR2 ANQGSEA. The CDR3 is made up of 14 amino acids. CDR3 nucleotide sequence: TGCAGCGTTGAAGATTCCGCAGGTCTCCACGAGCAGTACTTC. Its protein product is CSVEDSAGLHEQYF.

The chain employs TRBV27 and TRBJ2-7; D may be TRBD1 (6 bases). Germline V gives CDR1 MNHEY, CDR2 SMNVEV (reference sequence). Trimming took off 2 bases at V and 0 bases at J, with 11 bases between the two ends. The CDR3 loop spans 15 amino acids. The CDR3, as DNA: TGTGCCAGCAGTTTAGAGGACAGACCCTCCTACGAGCAGTACTTC. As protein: CASSLEDRPSYEQYF.